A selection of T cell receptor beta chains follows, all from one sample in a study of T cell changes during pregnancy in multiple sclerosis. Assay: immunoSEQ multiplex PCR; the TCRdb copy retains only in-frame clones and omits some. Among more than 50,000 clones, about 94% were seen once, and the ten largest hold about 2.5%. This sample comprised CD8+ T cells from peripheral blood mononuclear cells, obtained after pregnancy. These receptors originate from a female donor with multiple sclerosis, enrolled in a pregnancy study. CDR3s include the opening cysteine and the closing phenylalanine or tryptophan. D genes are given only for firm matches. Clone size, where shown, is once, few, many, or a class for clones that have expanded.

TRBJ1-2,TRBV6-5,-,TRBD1,TGTGCCAGCAGGCCCGGGACAGACTATACTATGGGCTACACCTTC,CASRPGTDYTMGYTF
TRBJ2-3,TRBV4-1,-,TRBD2,TGCGCCAGCAGGGACGGACTAGCGGGAGGATCAGATACGCAGTATTTT,CASRDGLAGGSDTQYF
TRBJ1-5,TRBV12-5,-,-,TGTGCTAGTGCCCCAGGGAGGGATCAGCCCCAGCATTTT,CASAPGRDQPQHF
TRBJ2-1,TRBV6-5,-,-,TGTGCCAGCAGTTGGGAGCAACCCTACAATGAGCAGTTCTTC,CASSWEQPYNEQFF
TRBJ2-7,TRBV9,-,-,TGTGCCAGCAGCATCGACAGCTCCTACGAGCAGTACTTC,CASSIDSSYEQYF
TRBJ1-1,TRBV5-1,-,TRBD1,TGCGCCAGCAGCAGAGGACAGGGGTATGCGAACACTGAAGCTTTCTTT,CASSRGQGYANTEAFF
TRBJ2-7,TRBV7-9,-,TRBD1,TGTGCCAGCAGCAACAGGGGTGACGAGCAGTACTTC,CASSNRGDEQYF
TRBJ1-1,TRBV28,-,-,TGTGCCAGCAGTTTAGGCAACACTGAAGCTTTCTTT,CASSLGNTEAFF
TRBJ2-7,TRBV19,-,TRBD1,TGTGCCAGTAGGCCGGGACAGGGACCCTACGAGCAGTACTTC,CASRPGQGPYEQYF
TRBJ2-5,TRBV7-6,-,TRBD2,TGTGCCAGCAGCTTCTCGAGCGGGAGCCAAGAGACCCAGTACTTC,CASSFSSGSQETQYF
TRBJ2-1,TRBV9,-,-,TGTGCCAGCAGCCCCGAGAGCCCAGGTTACAATGAGCAGTTCTTC,CASSPESPGYNEQFF
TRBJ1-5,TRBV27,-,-,TGTGCCAGCAGCCCCTTGAAGACAGTTACGTTTAGCAATCAGCCCCAGCATTTT,CASSPLKTVTFSNQPQHF
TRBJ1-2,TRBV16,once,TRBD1,TGTGCCAGCAGCCAAGGACAGGGGCGGGGTGGCTACACCTTC,CASSQGQGRGGYTF
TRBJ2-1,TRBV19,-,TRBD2,TGTGCCAGTAGTATTGTTACCGGGACTAATGCGTTCTTC,CASSIVTGTNAFF
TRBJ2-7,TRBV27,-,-,TGTGCCAGCAGTGATAGGGGCTACGAGCAGTACTTC,CASSDRGYEQYF
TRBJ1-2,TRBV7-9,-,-,TGTGCCAGCAGCTTAGTAGTGACAGGAGGTGGCTACACCTTC,CASSLVVTGGGYTF
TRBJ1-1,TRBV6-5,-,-,TGTGCCAGCAGTCCAACTCCAGGGAACACTGAAGCTTTCTTT,CASSPTPGNTEAFF
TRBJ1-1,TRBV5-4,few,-,TGTGCCAGCGGCATACAGGGGAACACTGAAGCTTTCTTT,CASGIQGNTEAFF
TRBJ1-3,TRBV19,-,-,TGTGCCAGTAGTATAGATTGGGGCAGCTACTCTGGAAACACCATATATTTT,CASSIDWGSYSGNTIYF
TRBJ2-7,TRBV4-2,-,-,TGTGCCAGCAGCCAAGGCGGCAGGGGAGACGAGCAGTACTTC,CASSQGGRGDEQYF
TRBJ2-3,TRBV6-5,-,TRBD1,TGTGCCAGCAGTTTATACAGGGGAGCAGATACGCAGTATTTT,CASSLYRGADTQYF
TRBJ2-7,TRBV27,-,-,TGTGCCAGCAGCACGGTAGGGGGGGGCGGCTACGAGCAGTACTTC,CASSTVGGGGYEQYF
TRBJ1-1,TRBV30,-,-,TGTGCCTGGAGTGTATCCCAGGGCTGGGACACTGAAGCTTTCTTT,CAWSVSQGWDTEAFF
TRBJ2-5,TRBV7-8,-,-,TGTGCCAGCAGCTTACTCCCCACACAGGGTAGGACCCAGTACTTC,CASSLLPTQGRTQYF
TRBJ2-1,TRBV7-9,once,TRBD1,TGTGCCAGCAGTTGGACAGGGCAGGACTACAATGAGCAGTTCTTC,CASSWTGQDYNEQFF
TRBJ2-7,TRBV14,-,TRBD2,TGTGCCAGCAGCCTAGAGACTAGCGGGAGTCTCTACGAGCAGTACTTC,CASSLETSGSLYEQYF
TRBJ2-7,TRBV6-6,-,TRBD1,TGTGCCAGCACCCCTCACGGGACAGGCACCCACGAGCAGTACTTC,CASTPHGTGTHEQYF
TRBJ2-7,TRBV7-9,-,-,TGTGCCAGCAGCCAACGGGAGCACTACGAGCAGTACTTC,CASSQREHYEQYF
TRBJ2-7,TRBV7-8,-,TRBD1,TGTGCCAGCAGCGTGGACAGGGTTTTTGTATCCTACGAGCAGTACTTC,CASSVDRVFVSYEQYF
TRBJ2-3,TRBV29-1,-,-,TGCAGCGTTGAAGGATTAGGGGGGCAGTATTTT,CSVEGLGGQYF
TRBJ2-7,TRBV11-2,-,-,TGTGCCAGCAGCACGCACCCTAGCGACGAGCAGTACTTC,CASSTHPSDEQYF
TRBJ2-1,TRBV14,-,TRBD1,TGTGCCAGCAGCCTCCGGGACAGGGGGCGAAATGAGCAGTTCTTC,CASSLRDRGRNEQFF
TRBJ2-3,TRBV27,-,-,TGTGCCAGCCAAGTGGTGGCGGCGGGTTCGACGCAGTATTTT,CASQVVAAGSTQYF
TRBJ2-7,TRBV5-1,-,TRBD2,TGCGCCAGCGGTATAGCGGGATCCTCCTACGAGCAGTACTTC,CASGIAGSSYEQYF
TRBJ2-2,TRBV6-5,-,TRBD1,TGTGCCAGCAGTTATGACAGGGGATCCGGGGAGCTGTTTTTT,CASSYDRGSGELFF
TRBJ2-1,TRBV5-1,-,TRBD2,TGCGCCAGCAGCACCGGACTAGCGGACCTGAGCTCCTACAATGAGCAGTTCTTC,CASSTGLADLSSYNEQFF
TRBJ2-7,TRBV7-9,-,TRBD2,TGTGCCAGCAGCTCCTCCCGGGTACCCACTAGCGCCGGCTACGAGCAGTACTTC,CASSSSRVPTSAGYEQYF
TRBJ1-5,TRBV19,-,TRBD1,TGTGCCAGTAGTATAAAGGGACAGAGGAATCAGCCCCAGCATTTT,CASSIKGQRNQPQHF
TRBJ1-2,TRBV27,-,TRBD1,TGTGCCAGCAGAACCGGGACAGGGAATGGCTACACCTTC,CASRTGTGNGYTF
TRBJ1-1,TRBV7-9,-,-,TGTGCCACCAGACTCGACAGGAACACTGAAGCTTTCTTT,CATRLDRNTEAFF
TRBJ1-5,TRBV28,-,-,TGTGCCAGCAGTCCCGGCGATGAGGTGAGGAATAGCAATCAGCCCCAGCATTTT,CASSPGDEVRNSNQPQHF
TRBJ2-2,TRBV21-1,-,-,TGTGCCAGCAACCTCCCGGGACAGGGGTCTAGCCAGTGCCAAGGCACCGGGGAGCTGTTTTTT,CASNLPGQGSSQCQGTGELFF
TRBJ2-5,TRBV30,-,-,TGTGCCTGGAGTGTAGGGAGCGGTGCCCGCGAGACCCAGTACTTC,CAWSVGSGARETQYF
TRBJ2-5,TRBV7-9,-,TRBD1,TGTGCCAGCAGACCGGGGCTCGGGACAGACCCAAAGACCCAGTACTTC,CASRPGLGTDPKTQYF
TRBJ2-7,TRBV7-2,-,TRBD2,TGTGCCAGCAGCTTAGCGTGGACTAGCGGGTTCTACGAGCAGTACTTC,CASSLAWTSGFYEQYF
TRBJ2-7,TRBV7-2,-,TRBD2,TGTGCCAGCAGCTCTAGCGGGGGTCACACCTACGAGCAGTACTTC,CASSSSGGHTYEQYF
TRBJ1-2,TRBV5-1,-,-,TGCGCCAGCAGCTTATGGGGGCGGAATGGCTACACCTTC,CASSLWGRNGYTF
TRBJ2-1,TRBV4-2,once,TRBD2,TGTGCCAGCAGCCAAGAGCCTAGCGGGAGAAATGAGCAGTTCTTC,CASSQEPSGRNEQFF
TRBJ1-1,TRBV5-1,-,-,TGCGCCAGCAGCTCGGGGATCGTCACGAACACTGAAGCTTTCTTT,CASSSGIVTNTEAFF
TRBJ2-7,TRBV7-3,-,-,TGTGCCAGCAGCTTATCCCCCAGGGGTGGCTACGAGCAGTACTTC,CASSLSPRGGYEQYF
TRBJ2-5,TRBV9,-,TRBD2,TGTGCCAGCAGCGCACTAGCGGGAGGCCAAGAGACCCAGTACTTC,CASSALAGGQETQYF
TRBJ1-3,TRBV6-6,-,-,TGTGCCAGCAGCTCCGACAGTGACTCTGGAAACACCATATATTTT,CASSSDSDSGNTIYF
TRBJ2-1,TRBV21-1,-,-,TGTGCCAGCAGCAAAGGGCAGGGAGGGCGGGTCTCCTACAATGAGCAGTTCTTC,CASSKGQGGRVSYNEQFF
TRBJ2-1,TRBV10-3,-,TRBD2,TGTGCCATCAGTGGAACCGGGACTAGCGGGAAACCGTACAATGAGCAGTTCTTC,CAISGTGTSGKPYNEQFF
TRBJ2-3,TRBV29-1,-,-,TGCAGCGTCAAGGAGTACACAGATACGCAGTATTTT,CSVKEYTDTQYF
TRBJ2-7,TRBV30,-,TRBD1,TGTGCCTGGAGATCGGGACAGGCCTACGAGCAGTACTTC,CAWRSGQAYEQYF
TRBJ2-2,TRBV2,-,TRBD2,TGTGCCAGCAGCTCTATTCTAGCGGCCGCGAACACCGGGGAGCTGTTTTTT,CASSSILAAANTGELFF
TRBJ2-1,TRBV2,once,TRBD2,TGTGCCAGCGGAACCTCGGCGGGAGGGGGAGGCGATGAGCAGTTCTTC,CASGTSAGGGGDEQFF
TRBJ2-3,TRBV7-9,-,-,TGTGCCAGCAGCTTCGGGGGTCCCGATACGCAGTATTTT,CASSFGGPDTQYF